The 21 T cell receptor beta chains listed next were all sequenced from one sample in a study of T cells in Graves' hyperthyroidism and ophthalmopathy. Amplification targeted TCR beta CDR3 regions from RNA transcripts. The HTBI primer set was used in a first-round RT-PCR of the TCR CDR3. TCRdb called the multiplex PCR reads again in MiXCR, with one record for every CDR3 protein. The repertoire holds 220,000 or so distinct CDR3 sequences, with about a sixth as singletons. Sequencing was performed on blood. Receptors originate from a woman aged 18 to 35 with Graves' ophthalmopathy.

This clonotype was seen at least ten times. The chain uses TRBV11-2 and TRBJ2-5; no definite D call. This CDR3 is built from 13 residues. The germline CDR1 and CDR2 sequences are SGHAT and FQNNGV. Between the trimmed V and J ends, which lost 2 bases and 5 bases, there was a span of 9 bases. The DNA for the CDR3 is TGTGCCAGCAGCTTAAGTAATGGGGAGACCCAGTACTTC. As protein: CASSLSNGETQYF.

This clonotype was observed at least ten times. The chain uses TRBV20-1 and TRBJ2-5; 7 bases agree with TRBD2. The CDR3 contains 15 residues. Losses at the gene ends were 3 bases for V and 3 bases for J; bases not matched to a gene: 10. CDR1 and CDR2 from the germline V gene are DFQATT and SNEGSKA (reference sequence). The CDR3 coding sequence is TGCAGTGCTAGGATTGCGGCGGGAGCCAAAGAGACCCAGTACTTC. Translating it yields CSARIAAGAKETQYF.

This clonotype was recorded at least ten times. This sequence joins TRBV29-1 and TRBJ2-5; a possible D gene is TRBD2 (6 bases). The length of the CDR3 is 13 residues. Trimming stripped 5 bases from V and 1 base from J, with 11 bases between. Germline CDR1 is SQVTM and CDR2 is ANQGSEA. CDR3 coding DNA: TGCAGCGTTCGCGGGGCAGCCCAAGAGACCCAGTACTTC. Amino acid sequence: CSVRGAAQETQYF.

This clonotype was observed at least ten times. This rearrangement joins TRBV27 to TRBJ1-1; D is ambiguous. V lost 3 bases to trimming and J lost 5 bases, with 7 bases between them. Germline assignment: CDR1 MNHEY and CDR2 SMNVEV (reference sequence). The CDR3 runs to 12 residues. CDR3 nucleotides: TGTGCCAGCAGTTTGAAGGGTACTGAAGCTTTCTTT. Encoded protein: CASSLKGTEAFF.

This chain links TRBV6-4 with TRBJ1-1, with a tentative D call TRBD1 (5 bases). This CDR3 spans 14 amino acids. V lost 2 bases to trimming and J lost 10 bases, with 17 bases between them. Germline CDR1 MRHNA, CDR2 SNTAGT. CDR3 in DNA: TGTGCCAGCAGTGACGATCGGGGGACGCTGGGAGCTTTCTTT. Translating it yields CASSDDRGTLGAFF.

This clonotype has only one observation. The V call is TRBV18, the J call TRBJ1-5; the D gene is possibly TRBD1 (5 bases). This CDR3 is 13 amino acids long. Looked up from germline, CDR1 is KGHSH and CDR2 is LQKENI. V lost 10 bases and J lost 5, with 15 bases in between. The CDR3 reads CATTEGLHQPQHF. In DNA form, the CDR3 reads TGTGCCACCACGGAGGGGTTACATCAGCCCCAGCATTTT.

Regarding this clonotype: The junction departs from the called germline gene at one end, perhaps through a read error. The V gene is TRBV4-1, the J gene TRBJ1-5; TRBD1 might be the D (5 bases). This CDR3 is 17 amino acids long. CDR1 and CDR2 from the germline V gene are MGHRA and YSYEKL. The CDR3, as DNA: TGCGCCAGCAGTCAAGTTGTGGGGCTCCTTAGCAATCAGCCCCAGCATTTT. Its protein product is CASSQVVGLLSNQPQHF.

There are many counts of this clonotype. This sequence joins TRBV11-2 and TRBJ2-5; 9 bases match TRBD2. The CDR3 sequence is 15 residues long. The germline V gene encodes CDR1 SGHAT and CDR2 FQNNGV. Trimming cost V 4 bases and J 2 bases; bases outside gene matches: 5. CDR3 nucleotides: TGTGCCAGCAGCTCCCAGACTAGCGGTCAAGAGACCCAGTACTTC. Translated: CASSSQTSGQETQYF.

This clonotype was detected only a few times. A much larger clone is a single base away; this may be a read error. The rearrangement uses TRBV6-1 and TRBJ1-2, with 8 bases that match TRBD1. Germline values: CDR1 MNHNS, CDR2 SASEGT. The CDR3 is made up of 15 amino acids. After removal of 10 bases from V and 6 bases from J, the junction contained 16 bases not matched to a gene. CDR3 bases: TGTGCCACCACTAATTTCTATTCAGGGGGCGATGGCTACACCTTC. This encodes CATTNFYSGGDGYTF.

This clonotype was counted at least ten times. The chain recombines TRBV20-1 with TRBJ2-3; 8 positions agree with TRBD2. J was trimmed by 0 bases and V by 7 bases; bases with no gene match: 9. The CDR3 is 15 amino acids. CDR1 is DFQATT and CDR2 is SNEGSKA in the germline V gene (reference sequence). In nucleotides, the CDR3 is TGCAGTGTTGGATTAGCGGGGAAAAGCACAGATACGCAGTATTTT. This codes for CSVGLAGKSTDTQYF.

This clonotype was detected ten times or more. This chain joins TRBV20-1 and TRBJ2-7, with TRBD2 matching over 13 bases. CDR1 is DFQATT and CDR2 is SNEGSKA in the germline V gene (reference sequence). This CDR3 contains 16 residues. V dropped 0 bases and J dropped 4; count of bases not matched to a gene: 6. DNA for the CDR3: TGCAGTGCTAGAGATCCGGTGGGACTAGCGGGATACGAGCAGTACTTC. This gives the protein CSARDPVGLAGYEQYF.

This chain joins TRBV7-2 and TRBJ2-7; a weak D match, TRBD1 (5 bases). Trimming removed 0 bases at V and 0 bases at J, with 9 bases between. Per germline, CDR1 SGHTA and CDR2 FQGNSA. The CDR3 runs 15 residues. In DNA, the CDR3 is TGTGCCAGCAGCTTAGCGAATCAGGGCTCCTACGAGCAGTACTTC. Translated, it gives CASSLANQGSYEQYF.

This clonotype has a count of ten or more. CDR3 sequence: CASSLGAGWTYEQYF. The CDR3 bases are TGCGCCAGCAGCTTGGGCGCGGGTTGGACCTACGAGCAGTACTTC. This chain uses TRBV5-1 with TRBJ2-7; D possibly corresponds to TRBD2 (5 bases). V shed 0 bases and J shed 2 bases, with 12 bases lying between them. CDR1 SGHRS and CDR2 YFSETQ come from the germline V gene. The CDR3 is 15 residues long.

This clonotype was found many times. The chain is built from TRBV3-1 and TRBJ1-6, with 7 bases that match TRBD1. CDR3 size: 15 residues. Germline lookup yields CDR1 LGHDT and CDR2 YNNKEL (reference sequence). Trimming removed 2 bases from V and 8 bases from J; junction bases left unmatched: 6. In DNA form, the CDR3 reads TGTGCCAGCAGCCAAACAGGGGCCCTTTATTCACCCCTCCACTTT. Its protein is CASSQTGALYSPLHF.

This clonotype was counted at least ten times. The chain couples TRBV3-1 to TRBJ2-4, with 8 bases matching TRBD2. The CDR3 spans 18 residues. Germline V lookup: CDR1 LGHDT, CDR2 YNNKEL (reference sequence). Unmatched junction bases numbered 12, after V lost 3 bases and J lost 2 bases. The CDR3 sequence is CASSHKIALAGTKNIQYF. In DNA, the CDR3 is TGTGCCAGCAGCCACAAGATCGCCCTAGCGGGTACCAAAAACATTCAGTACTTC.

At least ten counts were recorded for this clonotype. This rearrangement joins TRBV9 to TRBJ2-7; D may correspond to TRBD1 or TRBD2 (5 bases each). Germline CDR1 is SGDLS and CDR2 is YYNGEE. This CDR3 is 14 amino acids long. V dropped 5 bases and J dropped 4 bases, with 16 bases sitting between them. CDR3 residues: CASSGDGLPYEQYF. Written as DNA, the CDR3 is TGTGCCAGCAGTGGGGACGGACTTCCATACGAGCAGTACTTC.

This clonotype has just a few counts. The chain uses TRBV27 and TRBJ1-5; D remains ambiguous. The CDR3 length is 17 residues. V lost 0 bases and J 2 bases, leaving 14 bases between the germline ends. Germline V gives CDR1 MNHEY, CDR2 SMNVEV (reference sequence). The CDR3 DNA reads TGTGCCAGCAGTTTATCGGGGTGGGCAGAACGCAATCAGCCCCAGCATTTT. The encoded protein is CASSLSGWAERNQPQHF.

This clonotype was recorded at least ten times. The chain couples TRBV9 to TRBJ2-4; a possible D gene is TRBD2 (7 bases). Germline V gene data show CDR1 as SGDLS and CDR2 as YYNGEE. The CDR3 contains 16 residues. The V and J ends lost 4 bases and 5 bases respectively, with 19 bases between them. CDR3: CASSPTPGGAQNIQYF. DNA for the CDR3: TGTGCCAGCAGCCCCACCCCGGGGGGCGCACAAAACATTCAGTACTTC.

In this sample, this clonotype turned up a few times. This chain uses TRBV9 with TRBJ2-2, with a weak D call TRBD2 (5 bases). Germline V gene data show CDR1 as SGDLS and CDR2 as YYNGEE. The CDR3 is 13 residues long. Deletions cut 3 bases from V and 5 bases from J, with 8 bases between. CDR3 nucleotides: TGTGCCAGCAGCGCCCGAGGGACCGGGGAGCTGTTTTTT. It yields the protein CASSARGTGELFF.

This clonotype was recorded many times. The rearrangement uses TRBV7-2 and TRBJ2-5; D gene uncertain. Germline CDR1 and CDR2: SGHTA and FQGNSA. The CDR3 runs to 11 residues. The V gene lost 7 bases and the J gene lost 9 bases, with 12 bases spanning the gap. This CDR3 reads CASTPSTPQYF. In DNA, the CDR3 is TGTGCCAGCACTCCCAGCACTCCCCAGTACTTC.

Ten or more counts support this clonotype. This rearrangement joins TRBV6-1 to TRBJ1-5, with a tentative D call TRBD1 (5 bases). This CDR3 spans 14 amino acids. Germline V gene sequence: CDR1 MNHNS, CDR2 SASEGT. V gave up 1 base and J gave up 5 bases, with 9 bases separating them. For the CDR3, the DNA is TGTGCCAGCAGTGAAGGCAGGGATTATCAGCCCCAGCATTTT. It yields the protein CASSEGRDYQPQHF.